What follows are 20 T cell receptor beta chains derived from one specimen sequenced in a study of blood T cells in healthy people across ages. A second about 7 to 11 cycle PCR used barcoded and J-beta primers. MiXCR, applied by TCRdb to the 5' RACE reads, yields one record per CDR3 protein. There are approximately 800,000 distinct CDR3 sequences in the sample; 58% occur only once, and roughly 22% lies in the top ten. The specimen sequenced was blood. The receptors shown here come from a man aged 30 to 45 in good health.

The chain uses TRBV7-2 and TRBJ2-7; 12 bases line up with TRBD2. This CDR3 contains 16 residues. With 1 base clipped from V and 7 bases from J, the junction kept 8 bases outside the gene matches. CDR1 and CDR2 (germline): SGHTA, FQGNSA. The chain's CDR3 is CASSLVRLAGAGEQYF. CDR3 nucleotides: TGTGCCAGCAGCTTAGTTAGACTAGCGGGAGCGGGTGAGCAGTACTTC.

This clonotype has just a few counts. The V and J genes are TRBV4-3 and TRBJ2-7, with 9 bases lining up with TRBD1. Losses at the gene ends were 5 bases for V and 4 bases for J; bases not matched to a gene: 9. Per the germline V gene, CDR1 is LGHNA and CDR2 is YSLEER. This CDR3 region has 15 residues. The CDR3 sequence is CASSLTGGQKYEQYF. The DNA for the CDR3 is TGCGCCAGCAGCTTAACAGGGGGCCAAAAATACGAGCAGTACTTC.

V usage is TRBV6-5 and J usage is TRBJ2-6; the D gene could be TRBD1 or TRBD2 (5 bases each). Germline CDR1 reads MNHEY; CDR2 reads SVGAGI. The CDR3 has 15 residues. Between the trimmed V and J ends, which lost 5 bases and 0 bases, there was a span of 8 bases. CDR3 sequence reads: CASSGTASGANVLTF. As DNA, the CDR3 is TGTGCCAGCAGTGGGACCGCCTCTGGGGCCAACGTCCTGACTTTC.

This clonotype turned up a few times. The genes are TRBV6-2 or TRBV6-3 and TRBJ2-5, with 10 bases aligning to TRBD2. The germline V gene encodes CDR1 MNHEY and CDR2 SVGEGT. The CDR3 length is 17 residues. V shed 4 bases and J 5 bases; nucleotides not matched to a gene: 13. CDR3 coding DNA: TGTGCCAGCAGTTCTCCGAGCGGGGGGGCCTTCGGGGAGACCCAGTACTTC. This translates into CASSSPSGGAFGETQYF.

V gene TRBV7-2 combines with J gene TRBJ1-1; no reliable D call. Germline V gene lookup returns CDR1 SGHTA and CDR2 FQGNSA. Trimming took 3 bases from V and 0 from J, leaving 5 bases between them. CDR3 size: 13 residues. In DNA form, the CDR3 reads TGTGCCAGCAGCTTTTATATGAACACTGAAGCTTTCTTT. Protein: CASSFYMNTEAFF.

The chain couples TRBV7-6 to TRBJ2-5, with D perhaps TRBD1 or TRBD2 (5 bases each). Trimming removed 7 bases at V and 0 bases at J, with 12 bases between. Germline CDR1 and CDR2: SGHVS and FNYEAQ. This CDR3 contains 14 residues. This CDR3 is CASNLGVYQETQYF. Here the CDR3 DNA reads TGTGCCAGCAATTTGGGGGTATACCAAGAGACCCAGTACTTC.

This chain joins TRBV20-1 and TRBJ1-5; D possibly corresponds to TRBD1 (5 bases). This CDR3 region has 16 residues. V gave up 3 bases and J gave up 2 bases, with 17 bases separating them. CDR1 is DFQATT and CDR2 is SNEGSKA in the germline V gene (reference sequence). The CDR3 DNA reads TGCAGTGCTAGTGATCGGGGACCTGTCGGCAATCAGCCCCAGCATTTT. Translating it yields CSASDRGPVGNQPQHF.

The CDR3 loop reads CSAGQGASRNYGYTF. CDR3 DNA: TGCAGTGCTGGTCAGGGGGCAAGTAGGAACTATGGCTACACCTTC. J is TRBJ1-2 and V is TRBV20-1; 8 nucleotides agree with TRBD1. With V trimmed by 5 bases and J by 2 bases, 10 bases remained unmatched. The CDR3 length is 15 residues. Germline V CDR1 and CDR2: DFQATT, SNEGSKA (reference sequence).

This chain uses TRBV7-2 with TRBJ2-5; 9 positions match TRBD2. There are 14 residues in the CDR3. Germline loops: CDR1 SGHTA, CDR2 FQGNSA. V was pared by 1 base and J by 9 bases, with 6 bases of the junction left unmatched. CDR3 region: CASSLDGGGRAQYF. The CDR3 nucleotides read TGTGCCAGCAGCTTAGACGGGGGCGGGAGGGCCCAGTACTTC.

The rearrangement uses TRBV20-1 and TRBJ2-4; no reliable D call. The J call is doubtful: the DNA matches TRBJ2-7 better. The CDR3 has 12 amino acids. Germline V CDR1 and CDR2: DFQATT, SNEGSKA (reference sequence). CDR3 region: CSARGLQFEQYF. The CDR3 DNA follows: TGCAGTGCTAGGGGCCTTCAATTCGAGCAGTACTTC.

The rearrangement links TRBV6-1 to TRBJ2-7, with a weak D call TRBD2 (6 bases). This CDR3 has 13 amino acids. V lost 8 bases and J 0 bases, leaving 11 bases between the germline ends. The germline CDR1 and CDR2 sequences are MNHNS and SASEGT. CDR3 sequence (DNA): TGTGCCAGCCCGTGGCGGGACTCCTACGAGCAGTACTTC. It encodes CASPWRDSYEQYF.

The chain has TRBV20-1 and TRBJ2-5; 9 bases are shared with TRBD1. Near its end, the DNA agrees better with TRBJ2-7, so the J call may be wrong. The CDR3 is 14 amino acids. CDR1 is DFQATT and CDR2 is SNEGSKA in the germline V gene (reference sequence). CDR3 bases: TGCAGTGCTGGGCAACAGGGGGCAGGTGACGAGCAGTACTTC. It encodes CSAGQQGAGDEQYF.

This clonotype came up a few times. J is TRBJ2-3 and V is TRBV6-5, with unresolved D. The CDR3 loop spans 13 amino acids. Germline-derived CDR1 and CDR2 are MNHEY and SVGAGI. V shed 5 bases and J shed 2 bases, with 8 bases lying between them. The CDR3 bases are TGTGCCAGCAGTCCAAGCCTCACAGATACGCAGTATTTT. This sequence encodes CASSPSLTDTQYF.

This clonotype was seen ten or more times. The rearrangement uses TRBV5-1 and TRBJ1-2; D is perhaps TRBD1 (5 bases). Germline CDR1 and CDR2: SGHRS and YFSETQ. The V and J ends lost 0 bases and 4 bases respectively, with 10 bases between them. The CDR3 has 14 amino acids. The CDR3 DNA follows: TGCGCCAGCAGCTTGGAGGCAGGGTCCTATGGCTACACCTTC. It codes for CASSLEAGSYGYTF.

This clonotype is a singleton in its sample. The chain's CDR3 is CASSYSGDREAFF. The CDR3 nucleotides are TGTGCCAGCAGTTACTCTGGGGACAGAGAAGCTTTCTTT. V usage is TRBV6-6 and J usage is TRBJ1-1; TRBD1 aligns across 7 bases. Trimming cost V 0 bases and J 8 bases; bases outside gene matches: 3. The germline V gene encodes CDR1 MNHNY and CDR2 SVGAGI (reference sequence). This CDR3 is 13 amino acids long.

V gene TRBV7-8 combines with J gene TRBJ1-2; D unresolved. Germline CDR1 is SGHVS and CDR2 is FQNEAQ. The CDR3 length is 17 residues. V was pared by 3 bases and J by 8 bases, with 25 bases between. The CDR3 here is CASSFSFEEQRSKGYTF. CDR3 coding DNA: TGTGCCAGCAGCTTTTCGTTCGAGGAGCAACGGAGCAAGGGCTACACCTTC.

V usage is TRBV5-1 and J usage is TRBJ2-5; TRBD2 might be the D (6 bases). The J call may not be correct, given that the DNA end is closer to TRBJ2-7. The length of the CDR3 is 14 residues. Germline-derived CDR1 and CDR2 are SGHRS and YFSETQ. The CDR3 nucleotides read TGCGCCAGCAGCTGGAGTGGCGGGGACTACGAGCAGTACTTC. This gives the protein CASSWSGGDYEQYF.

The CDR3 DNA follows: TGTGCCAGTGGCGGACCTTCCGTCGACGAGCAGTACTTC. Its protein is CASGGPSVDEQYF. The chain combines TRBV10-3 with TRBJ2-7; D unresolved. The CDR3 runs 13 residues. Trimming stripped 10 bases from V and 5 bases from J, with 18 bases between. CDR1 ENHRY and CDR2 SYGVKD come from the germline V gene.

The gene calls are TRBV6-5 and TRBJ1-3; unclear D gene. V was shortened by 5 bases and J by 0 bases, with 11 bases between the two germline ends. This CDR3 contains 15 residues. Germline values: CDR1 MNHEY, CDR2 SVGAGI. The CDR3 spells CASSTRLSSGNTIYF. Written as DNA, the CDR3 is TGTGCCAGCAGTACCCGTCTGAGCTCTGGAAACACCATATATTTT.

This clonotype was seen ten or more times. The gene calls are TRBV4-3 and TRBJ2-4, with 8 bases that match TRBD2. In germline, CDR1 is LGHNA, CDR2 YSLEER. The V segment lost 0 bases and the J segment 6 bases; nucleotides outside the gene matches: 7. The CDR3 covers 16 residues. This chain's CDR3 is CASSQDPRTSLNIQYF. The CDR3 bases are TGCGCCAGCAGCCAAGATCCCCGGACTAGCCTAAACATTCAGTACTTC.